A selection of T cell receptor beta chains follows, all from one sample in a study of beta chain features in type 1 diabetes. Clones were sequenced by immunoSEQ multiplex PCR, and TCRdb holds only the in-frame ones, with some missing. In the table there are about 700,000 clones, roughly 13% of which are singletons. Source material: naive CD4+ T cells from blood. The receptor set was obtained from a man aged 18-30 years with type 1 diabetes. The CDR3 runs from the conserved cysteine through the conserved F or W.

v_call	j_call	cdr3_aa
TRBV27	TRBJ1-1	CASSTYWDTEAFF
TRBV9	TRBJ1-1	CASSAWGGTEAFF
TRBV7-2	TRBJ1-6	CASSLLLSPLHF
TRBV18	TRBJ2-5	CASSPSGQGAGETQYF
TRBV5-1	TRBJ1-6	CASSLEPGSYNSPLHF
TRBV19	TRBJ1-2	CASRPSGLYGYTF
TRBV4-1	TRBJ1-1	CASSQVVARGRNTEAFF
TRBV6-4	TRBJ1-2	CASSEGGSVYGYTF
TRBV18	TRBJ2-3	CASSPGAVPDTQYF
TRBV25-1	TRBJ2-7	CASTDQVRHYF
TRBV7-2	TRBJ1-4	CASSLAFATNEKLFF
TRBV4-1	TRBJ1-5	CASSQEGVPSNQPQHF
TRBV19	TRBJ2-5	CASSTEDGGETQYF
TRBV5-8	TRBJ2-1	CASSGAYNEQFF
TRBV9	TRBJ2-1	CASSALKTGGNEQFF
TRBV5-4	TRBJ2-5	CASRITGTGKETQYF
TRBV10-3	TRBJ2-5	CAISGAGSQETQYF
TRBV6-5	TRBJ1-1	CASSKQGVNTEAFF
TRBV27	TRBJ2-3	CASSTSRGWADTQYF
TRBV5-1	TRBJ2-7	CASSPALREAYEQYF
TRBV7-2	TRBJ2-5	CASARGSQETQYF
TRBV10-3	TRBJ2-5	CAIGQDQETQYF
TRBV2	TRBJ2-5	CASSGVGGMYQETQYF
TRBV30	TRBJ2-3	CAWSIQGTLTDTQYF
TRBV6-5	TRBJ2-5	CASSYGLAISQETQYF
TRBV10-3	TRBJ1-1	CAISESTGNTEAFF
TRBV5-1	TRBJ2-3	CASSQGLAADTQYF
TRBV5-1	TRBJ2-7	CASSSQGDEQYF
TRBV4-1	TRBJ2-7	CASSLNGQAEYEQYF
TRBV2	TRBJ1-4	CASRIDRGSEEKLFF
TRBV15	TRBJ1-3	CATSRDRGDSRDTIYF
TRBV6-6	TRBJ2-7	CASRPSGGLSYEQYF
TRBV7-2	TRBJ2-7	CASSTTDRIYEQYF
TRBV18	TRBJ2-5	CASSQIAGGVQETQYF
TRBV18	TRBJ2-2	CASSRGATNTGELFF
TRBV4-1	TRBJ1-5	CASSLTGGDQPQHF
TRBV28	TRBJ2-3	CASSPGPPRAGTDTQYF
TRBV2	TRBJ1-2	CASSDPGTGSNGYTF
TRBV5-6	TRBJ2-1	CASSLTGNSEQFF
TRBV5-1	TRBJ1-2	CASSLGTEYYGYTF
TRBV7-3	TRBJ2-1	CASSPRDREHNEQFF